A selection of T cell receptor beta chains follows, all from one sample in a study of blood T cell repertoires in COVID-19. Using immunoSEQ multiplex PCR, the repertoire was profiled, and TCRdb retains in-frame clones only, with some absent. The table lists approximately 220,000 clones, roughly 90% of them singletons, with 2.2% in the top ten. The source material was peripheral blood. These TCRs come from a woman aged 45 to 65 with acute or convalescent COVID-19. CDR3s include the opening cysteine and the closing phenylalanine or tryptophan. Each record gives: J gene, V gene, D gene, clone size, CDR3 DNA, CDR3 protein. The D gene is left open where the match is weak. Rows may omit the clone size; those that give it use once, few, many or a size class.

j_gene: TRBJ1-5
v_gene: TRBV19
d_gene: -
abundance: few
CDR3nt: TGTGCCAGTAGTCTCCAGGGGAATCAGCCCCAGCATTTT
CDR3aa: CASSLQGNQPQHF

j_gene: TRBJ1-1
v_gene: TRBV18
d_gene: TRBD1
abundance: -
CDR3nt: TGTGCCAGCTCACCAGGGACAGGGGCCGGGAACACTGAAGCTTTCTTT
CDR3aa: CASSPGTGAGNTEAFF

j_gene: TRBJ2-1
v_gene: TRBV30
d_gene: TRBD2
abundance: -
CDR3nt: TGTGCCTGGAGTGGCGGCGGGAGATCCTACAATGAGCAGTTCTTC
CDR3aa: CAWSGGGRSYNEQFF

j_gene: TRBJ2-2
v_gene: TRBV11-2
d_gene: -
abundance: -
CDR3nt: TGTGCCAGCAGGTCAACGGTACTCACCGGGGAGCTGTTTTTT
CDR3aa: CASRSTVLTGELFF

j_gene: TRBJ2-5
v_gene: TRBV9
d_gene: TRBD1
abundance: -
CDR3nt: TGTGCCAGCAGCGTAGCTATCCGGGACAGTGGCGAGACCCAGTACTTC
CDR3aa: CASSVAIRDSGETQYF

j_gene: TRBJ1-1
v_gene: TRBV3-1/TRBV3-2
d_gene: TRBD1
abundance: -
CDR3nt: TGTGCCAGCAGCCAAGTCTCGACAGGGGGTATGGACACTGAAGCTTTCTTT
CDR3aa: CASSQVSTGGMDTEAFF

j_gene: TRBJ2-1
v_gene: TRBV7-9
d_gene: -
abundance: -
CDR3nt: TGTGCCAGCAGCCAAGACAGGTACCCGTTCTTC
CDR3aa: CASSQDRYPFF

j_gene: TRBJ1-2
v_gene: TRBV19
d_gene: -
abundance: -
CDR3nt: TGTGCCAGTACCCCCGGGGGGGCGACTGTGGGCTACACCTTC
CDR3aa: CASTPGGATVGYTF

j_gene: TRBJ2-3
v_gene: TRBV13
d_gene: -
abundance: -
CDR3nt: TGTGCCAGCGGGCTAAGGAGCACAGATACGCAGTATTTT
CDR3aa: CASGLRSTDTQYF

j_gene: TRBJ1-1
v_gene: TRBV7-2
d_gene: TRBD1
abundance: -
CDR3nt: TGTGCCAGCAGCTTAAGACAGGGGTCTCCTTTCTTT
CDR3aa: CASSLRQGSPFF

j_gene: TRBJ2-7
v_gene: TRBV28
d_gene: -
abundance: -
CDR3nt: TGTGCCAGCAGGGCAGGAACAGGAGTATGGGAGCAGTACTTC
CDR3aa: CASRAGTGVWEQYF